These 31 T cell receptor beta chains share one sample of origin, sequenced in a study of blood T cell repertoires in acute mononucleosis. Study-wide findings and caveats: GLC-BM-specific selection apparently combined TCR alpha and beta motifs.

Time point meaning: acute infectious mononucleosis, at clinical presentation within 2 weeks of symptom onset (visit 1). Using immunoSEQ multiplex PCR, the repertoire was profiled, and TCRdb retains in-frame clones only, with some absent. Of roughly 640 clones listed, 30% to 45% are singletons. This specimen was EBV GLC epitope tetramer+ CD8+ T cells sorted from PBMCs, taken during acute infectious mononucleosis. The subset: CD8 T cells binding tetramer with EBV BMLF1 280-288 peptide (GLC-BM). The receptors originated from a man aged 18 to 35 with infectious mononucleosis caused by EBV.

The CDR3 DNA reads TGTGCCAGCAGCGACTGTCAAGTTGCAACTAATGAAAAACTGTTTTTT. It encodes CASSDCQVATNEKLFF. The rearrangement uses TRBV9 and TRBJ1-4; D is uncertain. This CDR3 contains 16 residues. The germline V and J ends were trimmed by 3 bases and 0 bases, with 12 bases remaining between them. Per the germline V gene, CDR1 is SGDLS and CDR2 is YYNGEE.

This clone has just one count. This may be a read error: a much more frequent sequence differs by one nucleotide. The chain couples TRBV9 to TRBJ1-4, with a possible D match to TRBD1 (5 bases). The CDR3 loop spans 16 amino acids. Between the trimmed V and J ends, which lost 6 bases and 0 bases, there was a span of 15 bases. In germline, CDR1 is SGDLS, CDR2 YYNGEE. The CDR3 spells CASIDGQVSTNEKLFF. The DNA of the CDR3 is TGTGCCAGCATCGACGGACAAGTTTCAACTAATGAAAAACTGTTTTTT.

The sample holds one count of this clone. This is likely an artifact of a read error, given a far larger clone one base away. The J gene is TRBJ2-7, the V gene TRBV28; no reliable D call. The CDR3 spans 14 residues. Germline V gives CDR1 MDHEN, CDR2 SYDVKM. V was clipped by 5 bases and J by 2 bases, with 13 bases between them. DNA for the CDR3: TGTGCCAGCAGTCCACGGAGCGTTGCCTACGAGCAGTACTTC. It specifies CASSPRSVAYEQYF.

This chain links TRBV28 with TRBJ2-5; D is ambiguous. V lost 3 bases to trimming and J lost 7 bases, with 9 bases between them. The CDR3 has 12 residues. CDR1 is MDHEN and CDR2 is SYDVKM in the germline V gene. This CDR3 reads CASSLPLATQYF. DNA of the CDR3: TGTGCCAGCAGTTTGCCTCTGGCGACCCAGTACTTC.

This clone was counted a few times. The chain carries TRBV14 and TRBJ2-7; D unresolved. Trimming took 6 bases from V and 2 from J, leaving 14 bases between them. Germline CDR1 reads SGHDN; CDR2 reads FVKESK. This CDR3 has 14 residues. CDR3 region: CASSPRTVAYEQYF. The CDR3 coding sequence is TGTGCCAGCAGTCCACGGACCGTTGCCTACGAGCAGTACTTC.

The chain combines TRBV9 with TRBJ1-4, with D possibly TRBD1 on 5 matching bases. Germline-derived CDR1 and CDR2 are SGDLS and YYNGEE. V was clipped by 3 bases and J by 7 bases, with 19 bases between them. CDR3 length: 16 residues. The CDR3 sequence: CASSDGQVATFEKLFF. The DNA for the CDR3 is TGTGCCAGCAGCGACGGACAAGTTGCAACTTTTGAAAAACTGTTTTTT.

This clone was found a few times. The genes are TRBV9 and TRBJ2-7; TRBD1 matches 8 bases. Trimming removed 4 bases from V and 0 bases from J; junction bases left unmatched: 6. Germline V gene sequence: CDR1 SGDLS, CDR2 YYNGEE. The CDR3 contains 15 residues. CDR3 sequence: CASSPGTGISYEQYF. DNA of the CDR3: TGTGCCAGCAGCCCTGGGACAGGAATCTCCTACGAGCAGTACTTC.

Remarks on this clone: At one end the junction does not follow the germline gene, possibly because of a read error. This rearrangement joins TRBV9 to TRBJ1-4; weak D call: TRBD1 (5 bases). Per germline, CDR1 SGDLS and CDR2 YYNGEE. This CDR3 contains 16 residues. CDR3 DNA sequence: TGTGCCAGCAGCGACGGACAAGTTGCATCTAATGATAAACTGTTTTTT. This translates into CASSDGQVASNDKLFF.

Note on this clone: This may be a read error, as it is one base from a much larger clone. This specimen includes other DNA sequences encoding the same CDR3. The chain links TRBV29-1 to TRBJ1-4, with a weak D call TRBD1 (5 bases). Germline V lookup: CDR1 SQVTM, CDR2 ANQGSEA. The CDR3 covers 14 residues. With 7 bases removed from V and 1 base from J, the gap between germline ends came to 13 bases. Here the CDR3 reads CSGGAGGTNEKLFF. The CDR3 coding sequence is TGCAGCGGTGGCGCCGGGGGAACTAATGAAAAACTGTTTTTT.

This clone occurred a few times. One end of the junction does not line up with germline, which may come from a read error. Other DNA sequences in this sample translate to the same CDR3. The chain recombines TRBV29-1 with TRBJ1-4; D unclear. Germline lookup yields CDR1 SQVTM and CDR2 ANQGSEA. There are 14 residues in the CDR3. This chain's CDR3 is CSVGAGGTNEILFF. The CDR3 coding sequence is TGCAGCGTTGGCGCCGGTGGCACTAATGAAATACTGTTTTTT.

As regards this clone: Mismatch with germline at one junction end may stem from a read error. The chain recombines TRBV28 with TRBJ2-7; 7 bases align to TRBD1. This CDR3 spans 13 amino acids. CDR1 and CDR2 from the germline V gene are MDHEN and SYDVKM. CDR3 loop: CARSVPLRGEQYF. In DNA, the CDR3 is TGTGCCCGCAGTGTACCCCTCAGGGGGGAGCAGTACTTC.

In regard to this clone: A far larger clone is off by one base, so a read error is likely. The sample carries other DNA sequences with the same CDR3. This chain uses TRBV9 with TRBJ2-5; D is ambiguous. Germline lookup yields CDR1 SGDLS and CDR2 YYNGEE. The CDR3 spans 12 residues. Between the trimmed V and J ends, which lost 4 bases and 5 bases, there was a span of 9 bases. The CDR3 region has the DNA TGTGCCAGCAGCTTGACTCTGGAGACCCAGTACTTC. Its translation is CASSLTLETQYF.

Worth noting for this clone: A far more abundant clone sits one base away, making this likely a read error. The rearrangement joins TRBV28 to TRBJ2-5; the D is unclear. CDR1 and CDR2 (germline): MDHEN, SYDVKM. The CDR3 extends over 12 amino acids. The CDR3 loop is CACSLTLETQYF. In DNA, the CDR3 is TGTGCCTGCAGTTTGACTCTGGAGACCCAGTACTTC. The whole variable domain, remainder taken from reference TRBV28 and TRBJ2-5, is DVKVTQSSRYLVKRTGEKVFLECVQDMDHENMFWYRQDPGLGLRLIYFSYDVKMKEKGDIPEGYSVSREKKERFSLILESASTNQTSMYLCACSLTLETQYFGPGTRLLVL.

Remarks on this clone: A far larger clone differs by one base, so this is likely a read error. The chain joins TRBV6-5 to TRBJ2-5; 7 bases map to TRBD2. Germline CDR1 is MNHEY and CDR2 is SVGAGI. The V and J ends lost 8 bases and 5 bases, in that order; junction bases with no gene match: 8. This CDR3 comprises 13 residues. The CDR3 spells CASAPTSVETQYF. CDR3 nucleotide sequence: TGTGCCAGCGCCCCAACTAGCGTGGAGACCCAGTACTTC.

Only a few counts were recorded for this clone. A far larger clone differs by one base, so this is likely a read error. The rearrangement uses TRBV9 and TRBJ1-4; D possibly corresponds to TRBD1 (5 bases). V was trimmed by 3 bases and J by 0 bases, leaving 12 bases between them. The CDR3 has 16 residues. Germline CDR1 SGDLS, CDR2 YYNGEE. The CDR3 loop reads CASSDGQVSTNEKLFF. CDR3 nucleotides: TGTGCCAGCAGCGACGGACAAGTTTCAACTAATGAAAAACTGTTTTTT.

Concerning this clone itself: At one end the junction does not follow the germline gene, possibly because of a read error. V gene TRBV14 combines with J gene TRBJ2-5; 9 bases map to TRBD2. The germline V gene has CDR1 SGHDN and CDR2 FVKESK. This CDR3 is built from 16 residues. The CDR3 region has the DNA TGTGCCTGCAGCCCCCGTTGTAGCGGGAGTGTGGAGACCCAGTACTTC. It translates to CACSPRCSGSVETQYF. The variable domain in full, with the rest retrieved from reference TRBV14 and TRBJ2-5, is EAGVTQFPSHSVIEKGQTVTLRCDPISGHDNLYWYRRVMGKEIKFLLHFVKESKQDESGMPNNRFLAERTGGTYSTLKVQPAELEDSGVYFCACSPRCSGSVETQYFGPGTRLLVL.

This clone was seen a few times. This sequence is one base from a far larger clone and is likely a read error. This chain joins TRBV9 and TRBJ1-4; D is possibly TRBD1 (5 bases). Germline V gives CDR1 SGDLS, CDR2 YYNGEE. This CDR3 region has 16 residues. The CDR3 DNA is TGTGCCAGCAGCGACGGACAAGTTGCAACTAATGAAAATCTGTTTTTT. Translating gives CASSDGQVATNENLFF.

This clone appeared once. The chain carries TRBV29-1 and TRBJ1-4; perhaps TRBD1 as D (6 bases). V was trimmed by 4 bases and J by 13 bases, leaving 22 bases between them. The germline CDR1 and CDR2 sequences are SQVTM and ANQGSEA. The CDR3 has 14 amino acids. The CDR3 DNA follows: TGCAGCGTTGGCGCCGGGGGCACTAATGAATTACTGTTTTTT. Translated, it gives CSVGAGGTNELLFF.

This clone was observed a handful of times. One end of the junction is discordant with germline, which a read error may explain. The chain is built from TRBV29-1 and TRBJ1-4, with D possibly TRBD1 on 6 matching bases. The CDR3 contains 14 residues. Germline-derived CDR1 and CDR2 are SQVTM and ANQGSEA. The CDR3 protein is CCVGAGGTYEKLFF. CDR3 nucleotides: TGCTGCGTTGGCGCCGGGGGCACTTATGAAAAACTGTTTTTT.

This clone was found a few times. The CDR3 spells CSARDRVGNTF. The CDR3 region has the DNA TGCAGTGCTAGGGACAGGGTTGGAAACACCTTC. V gene TRBV20-1 combines with J gene TRBJ1-2; the match to TRBD1 covers 8 bases. V was pared by 3 bases and J by 12 bases, with 6 bases of the junction left unmatched. Germline lookup yields CDR1 DFQATT and CDR2 SNEGSKA (reference sequence). CDR3 length: 11 amino acids.

The chain combines TRBV9 with TRBJ1-4; a possible D gene is TRBD1 (5 bases). The V end was cut by 6 bases, the J end by 0 bases, with 15 bases between. Germline V gene sequence: CDR1 SGDLS, CDR2 YYNGEE. This CDR3 contains 16 residues. The CDR3 reads CASIVGQFATNEKLFF. The CDR3 nucleotides read TGTGCCAGCATCGTCGGACAATTTGCAACTAATGAAAAACTGTTTTTT.

Worth noting for this clone: The DNA is omitted, as the CDR3 cannot be located on it reliably, and the CDR3 follows TCRdb's listing. The rearrangement links TRBV9 to TRBJ1-4; the listed D gene, TRBD1, was not tested against the DNA. Counting both end residues, the CDR3 totals 17 amino acids. Per the germline V gene, CDR1 is SGDLS and CDR2 is YYNGEE. CDR3 region: CASSDGQVATNEKTVFF.

This clone was seen a few times. The rearrangement joins TRBV6-8 to TRBJ2-5; the match to TRBD2 covers 7 bases. Trimming cost V 8 bases and J 5 bases; bases outside gene matches: 8. The germline V gene has CDR1 MNHGY and CDR2 SAAAGT. This CDR3 region has 13 residues. CDR3 in DNA: TGTGCCAGCTCCCCAACTAGCGTGGAGACCCAGTACTTC. This encodes CASSPTSVETQYF.

The CDR3 here is CASSDGDVATNEKLFF. The CDR3 region has the DNA TGTGCCAGCAGCGACGGAGATGTTGCAACTAATGAAAAACTGTTTTTT. The chain recombines TRBV9 with TRBJ1-4, with D uncertain. V was trimmed by 3 bases and J by 0 bases, leaving 12 bases between them. The germline V gene encodes CDR1 SGDLS and CDR2 YYNGEE. This CDR3 comprises 16 residues. The entire variable domain, with the rest obtained from reference TRBV9 and TRBJ1-4, is as follows: DSGVTQTPKHLITATGQRVTLRCSPRSGDLSVYWYQQSLDQGLQFLIQYYNGEERAKGNILERFSAQQFPDLHSELNLSSLELGDSALYFCASSDGDVATNEKLFFGSGTQLSVL.

This clone was detected only a few times. A junction end diverges from the germline sequence, so it may reflect a read error. CDR3 amino acids: CASCPRGSGCVETQYF. The CDR3 DNA follows: TGCGCCAGCTGCCCCCGTGGTAGCGGGTGTGTGGAGACCCAGTACTTC. The gene calls are TRBV14 and TRBJ2-5; TRBD2 matches 7 bases. Germline loops: CDR1 SGHDN, CDR2 FVKESK. The CDR3 is 16 amino acids.

Points on this clone: It is unclear where the CDR3 begins or ends on the DNA, so no DNA is shown, and the CDR3 is as TCRdb lists it. J is TRBJ2-2 and V is TRBV2; TRBD2, the D gene given by the table, was not confirmed from the DNA. Looked up from germline, CDR1 is SNHLY and CDR2 is FYNNEI. Counting both end residues, the CDR3 totals 15 amino acids. CDR3 protein: CASSEGQIAPGSCFF.

This clone was found a few times. The V call is TRBV9, the J call TRBJ1-4; TRBD1 might be the D (5 bases). Germline V gives CDR1 SGDLS, CDR2 YYNGEE. Trimming left V 3 bases short and J 9 bases short, with 18 bases between. This CDR3 is built from 15 residues. The CDR3 DNA follows: TGTGCCAGCAGCGACGGACAAGTTGCAACTAAAAAACTGTTTTTT. This encodes CASSDGQVATKKLFF.

This sequence joins TRBV29-1 and TRBJ1-4, with a weak D call TRBD1 (5 bases). The ends were cut back, 7 bases at V and 0 bases at J, with 12 bases in the middle. The CDR3 has 14 residues. CDR1 SQVTM and CDR2 ANQGSEA come from the germline V gene. This chain's CDR3 is CSDGQVATNEKLFF. CDR3 DNA: TGCAGCGACGGACAAGTTGCAACTAATGAAAAACTGTTTTTT.

This clone has only a few counts. The chain has TRBV6-5 and TRBJ2-3; no definite D call. Deletions cut 5 bases from V and 2 bases from J, with 8 bases between. Per germline, CDR1 MNHEY and CDR2 SVGAGI. The CDR3 spans 13 residues. CDR3 protein: CASSPAPTDTQYF. DNA for the CDR3: TGTGCCAGCAGTCCCGCTCCCACAGATACGCAGTATTTT.

The CDR3 protein is CARKSRQSRANVLTF. CDR3 in DNA: TGTGCCAGAAAAAGTAGACAAAGTCGGGCCAACGTCCTGACTTTC. The J gene is TRBJ2-6, the V gene TRBV7-5; the table's D call, TRBD1, was not checked against the DNA. TRBV7-5 is a documented pseudogene. CDR3 length: 15 residues.

The rearrangement links TRBV27 to TRBJ2-7; D not resolved. This CDR3 spans 15 amino acids. Germline V lookup: CDR1 MNHEY, CDR2 SMNVEV (reference sequence). Between the trimmed V and J ends, which lost 2 bases and 2 bases, there was a span of 13 bases. Written as DNA, the CDR3 is TGTGCCAGCAGTTTAGGTCCCACGGGCGCCTACGAGCAGTACTTC. Its protein product is CASSLGPTGAYEQYF.